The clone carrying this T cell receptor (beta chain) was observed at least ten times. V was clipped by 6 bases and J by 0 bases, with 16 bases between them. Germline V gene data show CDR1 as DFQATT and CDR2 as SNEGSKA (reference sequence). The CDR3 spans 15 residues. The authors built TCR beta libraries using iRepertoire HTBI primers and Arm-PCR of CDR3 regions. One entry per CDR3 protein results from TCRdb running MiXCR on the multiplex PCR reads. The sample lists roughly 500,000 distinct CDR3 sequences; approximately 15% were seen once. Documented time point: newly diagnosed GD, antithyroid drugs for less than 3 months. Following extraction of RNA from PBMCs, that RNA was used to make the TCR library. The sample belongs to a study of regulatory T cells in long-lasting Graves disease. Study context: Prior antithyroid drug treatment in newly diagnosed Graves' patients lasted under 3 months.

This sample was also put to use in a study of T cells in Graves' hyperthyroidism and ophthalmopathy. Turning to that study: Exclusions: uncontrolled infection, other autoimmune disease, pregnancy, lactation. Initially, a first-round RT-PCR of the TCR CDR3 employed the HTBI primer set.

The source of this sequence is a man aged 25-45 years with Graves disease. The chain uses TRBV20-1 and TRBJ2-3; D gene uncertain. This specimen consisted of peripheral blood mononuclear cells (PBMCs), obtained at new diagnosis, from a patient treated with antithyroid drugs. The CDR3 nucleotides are TGCAGTGCCGAGGCCCGGGCGGAAAGCACAGATACGCAGTATTTT. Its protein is CSAEARAESTDTQYF.